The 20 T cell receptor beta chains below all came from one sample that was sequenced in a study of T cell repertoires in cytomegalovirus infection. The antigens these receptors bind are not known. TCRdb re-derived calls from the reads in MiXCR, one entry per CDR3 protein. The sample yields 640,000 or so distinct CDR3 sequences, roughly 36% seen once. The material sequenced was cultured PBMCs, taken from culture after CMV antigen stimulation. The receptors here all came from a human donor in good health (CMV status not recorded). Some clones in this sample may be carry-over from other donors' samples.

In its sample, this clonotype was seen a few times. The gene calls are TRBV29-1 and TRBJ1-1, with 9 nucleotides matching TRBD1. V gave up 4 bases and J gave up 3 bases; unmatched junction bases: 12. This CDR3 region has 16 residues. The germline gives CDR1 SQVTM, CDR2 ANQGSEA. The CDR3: CSVGSRGQGWDTEAFF. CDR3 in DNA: TGCAGCGTTGGATCTAGGGGACAGGGATGGGACACTGAAGCTTTCTTT.

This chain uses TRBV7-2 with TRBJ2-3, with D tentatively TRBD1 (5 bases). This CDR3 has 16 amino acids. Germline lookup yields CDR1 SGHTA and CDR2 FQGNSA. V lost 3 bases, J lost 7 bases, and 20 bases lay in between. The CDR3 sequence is CASSLRNVIGVYTQYF. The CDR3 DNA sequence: TGTGCCAGCAGCTTGAGGAACGTTATAGGGGTCTATACGCAGTATTTT.

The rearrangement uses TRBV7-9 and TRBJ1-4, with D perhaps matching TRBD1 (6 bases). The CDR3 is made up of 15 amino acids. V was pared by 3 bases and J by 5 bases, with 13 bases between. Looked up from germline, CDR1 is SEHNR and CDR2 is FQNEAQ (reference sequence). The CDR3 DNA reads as TGTGCCAGCAGCTTTAGGACAGACCCAAATGAAAAACTGTTTTTT. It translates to CASSFRTDPNEKLFF.

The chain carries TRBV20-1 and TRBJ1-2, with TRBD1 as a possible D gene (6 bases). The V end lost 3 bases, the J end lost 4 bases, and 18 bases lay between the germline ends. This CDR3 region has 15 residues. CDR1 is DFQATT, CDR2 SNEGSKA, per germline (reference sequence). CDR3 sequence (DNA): TGCAGTGCTAGGAGGGTTGGAGCAGGGGTCTATGGCTACACCTTC. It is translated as CSARRVGAGVYGYTF.

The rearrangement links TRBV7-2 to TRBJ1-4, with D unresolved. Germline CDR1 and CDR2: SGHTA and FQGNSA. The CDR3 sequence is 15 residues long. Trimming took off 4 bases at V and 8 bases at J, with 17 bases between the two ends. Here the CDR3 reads CASSSYSSRHEKLFF. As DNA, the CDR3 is TGTGCCAGCAGCTCTTACAGCTCCAGGCACGAAAAACTGTTTTTT.

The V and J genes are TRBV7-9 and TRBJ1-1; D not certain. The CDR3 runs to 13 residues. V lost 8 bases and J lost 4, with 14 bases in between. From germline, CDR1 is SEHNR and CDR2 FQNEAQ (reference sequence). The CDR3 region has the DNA TGTGCCAGCCGGGCGTTGTGGGCCACTGAAGCTTTCTTT. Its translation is CASRALWATEAFF. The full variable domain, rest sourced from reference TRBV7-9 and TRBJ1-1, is DTGVSQNPRHKITKRGQNVTFRCDPISEHNRLYWYRQTLGQGPEFLTYFQNEAQLEKSRLLSDRFSAERPKGSFSTLEIQRTEQGDSAMYLCASRALWATEAFFGQGTRLTVV.

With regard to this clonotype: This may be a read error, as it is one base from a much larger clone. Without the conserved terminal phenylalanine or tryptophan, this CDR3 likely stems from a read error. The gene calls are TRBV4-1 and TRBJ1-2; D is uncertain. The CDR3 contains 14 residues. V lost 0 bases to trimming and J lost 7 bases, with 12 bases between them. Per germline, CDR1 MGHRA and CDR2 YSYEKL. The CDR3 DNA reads TGCGCCAGCAGCCAAGATTCGGGAGCTCCTGGCTACACCCTC. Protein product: CASSQDSGAPGYTL.

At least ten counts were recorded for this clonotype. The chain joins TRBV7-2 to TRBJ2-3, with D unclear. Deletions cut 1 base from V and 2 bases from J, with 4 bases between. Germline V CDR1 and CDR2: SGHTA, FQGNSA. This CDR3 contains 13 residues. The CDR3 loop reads CASSLGVTDTQYF. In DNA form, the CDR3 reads TGTGCCAGCAGCTTAGGGGTCACAGATACGCAGTATTTT.

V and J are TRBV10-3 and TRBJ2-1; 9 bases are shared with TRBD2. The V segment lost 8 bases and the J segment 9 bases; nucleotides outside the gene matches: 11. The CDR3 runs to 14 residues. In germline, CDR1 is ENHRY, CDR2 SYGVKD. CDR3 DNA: TGTGCCATCCGAGAAGCGGGGGGTACGGGTGAGCAGTTCTTC. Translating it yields CAIREAGGTGEQFF.

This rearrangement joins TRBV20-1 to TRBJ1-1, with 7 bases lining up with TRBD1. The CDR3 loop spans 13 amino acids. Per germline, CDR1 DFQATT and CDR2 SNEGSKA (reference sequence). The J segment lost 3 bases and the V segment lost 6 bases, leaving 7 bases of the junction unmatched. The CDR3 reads CSAKDRAYTEAFF. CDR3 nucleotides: TGCAGTGCGAAAGACAGGGCGTACACTGAAGCTTTCTTT.

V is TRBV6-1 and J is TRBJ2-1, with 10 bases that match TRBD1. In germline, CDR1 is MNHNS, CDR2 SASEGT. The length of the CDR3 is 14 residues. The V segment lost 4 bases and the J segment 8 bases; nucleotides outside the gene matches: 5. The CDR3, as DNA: TGTGCCAGCAGTGTCCGGGACAGGGGTGATGAGCAGTTCTTC. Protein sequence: CASSVRDRGDEQFF.

CDR3 residues: CASKDRENSPLHF. In DNA form, the CDR3 reads TGTGCCAGTAAAGACAGGGAGAATTCACCCCTCCACTTT. V gene TRBV19 combines with J gene TRBJ1-6, with 7 positions matching TRBD1. CDR3 length: 13 residues. Looked up from germline, CDR1 is LNHDA and CDR2 is SQIVND (reference sequence). After removal of 7 bases from V and 7 bases from J, the junction contained 4 bases not matched to a gene.

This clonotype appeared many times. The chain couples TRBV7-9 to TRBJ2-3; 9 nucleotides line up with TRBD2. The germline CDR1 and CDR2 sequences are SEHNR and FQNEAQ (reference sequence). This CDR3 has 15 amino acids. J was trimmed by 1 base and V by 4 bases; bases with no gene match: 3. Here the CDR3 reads CASSSRTSGTDTQYF. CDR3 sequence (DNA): TGTGCCAGCAGCTCCCGGACTAGCGGCACAGATACGCAGTATTTT.

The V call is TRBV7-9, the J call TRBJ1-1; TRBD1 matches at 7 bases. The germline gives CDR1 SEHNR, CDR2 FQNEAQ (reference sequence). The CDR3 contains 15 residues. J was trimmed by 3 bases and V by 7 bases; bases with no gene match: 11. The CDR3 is CASITPGRGDTEAFF. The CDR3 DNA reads TGTGCCAGCATCACCCCGGGCAGGGGGGACACTGAAGCTTTCTTT.

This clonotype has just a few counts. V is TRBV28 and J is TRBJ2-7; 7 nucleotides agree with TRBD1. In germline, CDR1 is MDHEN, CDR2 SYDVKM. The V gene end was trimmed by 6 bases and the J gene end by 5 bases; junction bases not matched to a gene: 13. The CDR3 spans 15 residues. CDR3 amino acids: CASRLQGTAYNEQYF. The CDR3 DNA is TGTGCCAGCAGGCTCCAGGGGACAGCTTACAACGAGCAGTACTTC.

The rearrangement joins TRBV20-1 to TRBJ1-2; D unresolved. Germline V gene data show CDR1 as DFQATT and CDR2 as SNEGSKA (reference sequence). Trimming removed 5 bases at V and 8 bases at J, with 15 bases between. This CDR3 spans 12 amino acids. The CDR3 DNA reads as TGCAGTGCTCCCCGGCACAGTTCCGGCTACACCTTC. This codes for CSAPRHSSGYTF.

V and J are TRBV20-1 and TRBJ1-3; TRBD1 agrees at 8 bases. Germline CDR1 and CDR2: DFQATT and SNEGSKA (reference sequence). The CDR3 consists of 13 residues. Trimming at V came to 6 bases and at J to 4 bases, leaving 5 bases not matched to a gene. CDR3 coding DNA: TGCAGTGCGCGGACAGGGATCGGAAACACCATATATTTT. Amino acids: CSARTGIGNTIYF.

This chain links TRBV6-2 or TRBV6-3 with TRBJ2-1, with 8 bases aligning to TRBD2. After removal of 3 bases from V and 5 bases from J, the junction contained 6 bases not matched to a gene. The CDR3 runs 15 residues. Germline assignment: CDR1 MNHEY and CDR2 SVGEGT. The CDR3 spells CASSYSGLGDNEQFF. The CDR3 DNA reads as TGTGCCAGCAGTTATTCGGGACTAGGTGACAATGAGCAGTTCTTC.

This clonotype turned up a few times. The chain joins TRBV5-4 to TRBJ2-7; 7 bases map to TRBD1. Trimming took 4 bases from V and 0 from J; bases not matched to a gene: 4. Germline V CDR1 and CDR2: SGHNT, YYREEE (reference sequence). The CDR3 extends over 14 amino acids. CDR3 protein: CASSAGGDSYEQYF. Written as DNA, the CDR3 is TGTGCCAGCAGCGCAGGGGGAGACTCCTACGAGCAGTACTTC.

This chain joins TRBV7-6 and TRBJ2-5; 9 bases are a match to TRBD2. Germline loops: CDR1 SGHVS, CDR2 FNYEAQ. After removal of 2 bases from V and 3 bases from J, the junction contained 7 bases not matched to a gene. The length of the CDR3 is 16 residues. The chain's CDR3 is CASSLTLAGTKETQYF. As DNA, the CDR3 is TGTGCCAGCAGCTTAACGCTAGCGGGGACCAAAGAGACCCAGTACTTC. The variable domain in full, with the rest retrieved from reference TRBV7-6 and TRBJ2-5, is GAGVSQSPRYKVTKRGQDVALRCDPISGHVSLYWYRQALGQGPEFLTYFNYEAQQDKSGLPNDRFSAERPEGSISTLTIQRTEQRDSAMYRCASSLTLAGTKETQYFGPGTRLLVL.